These 2 T cell receptor beta chains share one sample of origin, sequenced in a study of PD-L1 blockade in urothelial cancer. The sample's time point: pretreatment peripheral blood. Assay used: immunoSEQ multiplex PCR; TCRdb lists only in-frame clones, some missing. Of about 93,000 clones in the sample, roughly 90% were seen once. The input for sequencing was PBMCs, taken around atezolizumab (anti-PD-L1) treatment. Receptors were obtained from a man between 60 and 75 years old with urothelial cancer.

V and J are TRBV5-1 and TRBJ1-3, with D maybe TRBD1 (6 bases). V was clipped by 2 bases and J by 4 bases, with 13 bases between them. In germline, CDR1 is SGHRS, CDR2 YFSETQ. There are 15 residues in the CDR3. CDR3 coding DNA: TGCGCCAGCAGCTTTTCTCCAGGGGACGGAAACACCATATATTTT. Translated: CASSFSPGDGNTIYF.

V and J are TRBV5-6 and TRBJ2-1, with 10 bases aligning to TRBD2. CDR1 and CDR2 (germline): SGHDT, YYEEEE. Unmatched junction bases numbered 9, after V lost 5 bases and J lost 10 bases. This CDR3 contains 14 residues. CDR3 amino acids: CASRESGGAREQFF. The CDR3, as DNA: TGTGCCAGCAGGGAAAGCGGGGGGGCCCGCGAGCAGTTCTTC.